These 26 T cell receptor beta chains came from one sample sequenced in a study of T-cell reconstitution after alpha-beta-depleted transplantation in children. For TCRbeta, the library was prepared with unique molecular identifiers. TCRdb called the PCR reads again in MiXCR, with one record for every CDR3 protein. This table has more than 40,000 distinct CDR3 sequences, approximately 9.2% appearing once. This sample comprised PBMCs, mostly from graft donor cells, obtained 60 days after TCRalphabeta/CD19-depleted stem cell transplant. The source is a male patient between 2 and 9 years old who had a stem cell transplant for chronic granulomatous disease, so the T cells may come from the graft donor.

This chain connects TRBV4-3 to TRBJ2-2; 9 positions match TRBD1. Germline V gives CDR1 LGHNA, CDR2 YSLEER. The CDR3 totals 18 residues. V lost 4 bases, J lost 0 bases, and 9 bases stayed unmatched. CDR3 DNA sequence: TGCGCCAGCAGCCCAGGGACAGGGAGCCCCGCGAACACCGGGGAGCTGTTTTTT. Translated: CASSPGTGSPANTGELFF.

This chain connects TRBV7-9 to TRBJ2-2, with no clear D. Trimming stripped 5 bases from V and 1 base from J, with 11 bases between. CDR1 and CDR2 from the germline V gene are SEHNR and FQNEAQ (reference sequence). The CDR3 extends over 15 amino acids. As DNA, the CDR3 is TGTGCCAGCAGCCTTTACGGAAAGAACACCGGGGAGCTGTTTTTT. Protein: CASSLYGKNTGELFF.

Details on this clonotype: A much larger clonotype is one base distant, so this may be a read error. This rearrangement joins TRBV10-3 to TRBJ2-3, with 8 nucleotides matching TRBD2. The germline CDR1 and CDR2 sequences are ENHRY and SYGVKD. CDR3 length: 15 residues. The CDR3 coding sequence is TGTGCCATCACTGAGGAAGCGGGAGCTGTAGATACGCAGTATTTT. Protein sequence: CAITEEAGAVDTQYF.

In this sample, this clonotype turned up a few times. The chain links TRBV27 to TRBJ1-1; 8 bases are shared with TRBD1. Germline V gene data show CDR1 as MNHEY and CDR2 as SMNVEV (reference sequence). J lost 2 bases, V lost 4 bases, and 6 bases had no gene match. This CDR3 is built from 15 residues. CDR3 protein: CASSSQGTGNTEAFF. The CDR3 DNA reads TGTGCCAGCAGTTCACAAGGGACAGGTAACACTGAAGCTTTCTTT.

This clonotype was observed at least ten times. The chain recombines TRBV15 with TRBJ2-1; weak D call: TRBD1 (6 bases). V lost 5 bases and J lost 5, with 22 bases in between. Germline values: CDR1 LNHNV, CDR2 YYDKDF (reference sequence). The CDR3 runs 17 residues. CDR3 nucleotides: TGTGCCACCAGCCCTCCACAGGGCCTAGCTTTCGACAATGAGCAGTTCTTC. Translation gives CATSPPQGLAFDNEQFF.

This clonotype was seen ten or more times. This chain links TRBV12-3 or TRBV12-4 with TRBJ2-3; tentatively, D is TRBD2 (9 bases). The CDR3 totals 17 residues. Trimming removed 6 bases from V and 1 base from J, with 20 bases in between. Here the CDR3 DNA reads TGTGCCAGCAGAGCAGGGGGCCGGACTAGCGGCACAGATACGCAGTATTTT. It encodes CASRAGGRTSGTDTQYF.

A few counts support this clonotype. The V call is TRBV20-1, the J call TRBJ2-3; 13 bases align to TRBD2. V lost 5 bases, J lost 1 base, and 12 bases stayed unmatched. In germline, CDR1 is DFQATT, CDR2 SNEGSKA (reference sequence). The CDR3 covers 18 residues. DNA of the CDR3: TGCAGTGCTGCCACCCTTCGGACTAGCGGGAGACGCACAGATACGCAGTATTTT. Its protein product is CSAATLRTSGRRTDTQYF.

In its sample, this clonotype was seen many times. V usage is TRBV10-3 and J usage is TRBJ1-4; D not resolved. Germline CDR1 ENHRY, CDR2 SYGVKD. The CDR3 totals 19 residues. V was pared by 2 bases and J by 3 bases, with 22 bases between. The CDR3 coding sequence is TGTGCCATCAGTGAGGCCGCCCCTGTATTCTGGACTGCTAATGAAAAACTGTTTTTT. Its translation: CAISEAAPVFWTANEKLFF.

The chain combines TRBV15 with TRBJ2-5; D is unresolved. CDR1 LNHNV and CDR2 YYDKDF come from the germline V gene (reference sequence). Trimming removed 2 bases at V and 5 bases at J, with 18 bases between. This CDR3 is 16 amino acids long. The CDR3 DNA reads TGTGCCACCAGCAGACGCGGAGTTATGCCCCATGAGACCCAGTACTTC. Its protein product is CATSRRGVMPHETQYF.

The chain combines TRBV10-2 with TRBJ2-6; 8 bases agree with TRBD1. The V gene's germline CDR1 is WSHSY and CDR2 SAAADI. Trimming took 4 bases from V and 0 from J; bases not matched to a gene: 11. CDR3 length equals 19 residues. CDR3 coding DNA: TGCGCCAGCAGTGGGGAAAGGCAGGGGGCTTCCTCTGGGGCCAACGTCCTGACTTTC. Protein: CASSGERQGASSGANVLTF.

There are many counts of this clonotype. The chain joins TRBV12-3 or TRBV12-4 to TRBJ2-5; D call uncertain. The CDR3 is 13 amino acids. V gave up 3 bases and J gave up 5 bases, with 10 bases separating them. This CDR3 reads CASSFRRRETQYF. The CDR3 DNA reads as TGTGCCAGCAGTTTTCGGCGACGGGAGACCCAGTACTTC.

CDR3 sequence reads: CASMWGPGANVLTF. The CDR3 DNA reads TGTGCCAGCATGTGGGGACCTGGGGCCAACGTCCTGACTTTC. The chain uses TRBV6-1 and TRBJ2-6, with D perhaps being TRBD1 or TRBD2 (5 bases each). The germline V gene has CDR1 MNHNS and CDR2 SASEGT. Trimming removed 7 bases from V and 2 bases from J, with 9 bases in between. CDR3 length equals 14 residues.

J is TRBJ2-2 and V is TRBV6-1; 8 bases line up with TRBD2. V shed 4 bases and J 2 bases; nucleotides not matched to a gene: 6. The length of the CDR3 is 16 residues. CDR1 is MNHNS, CDR2 SASEGT, per germline. CDR3 in DNA: TGTGCCAGCAGTGCATTGACTAGCGCTAACACCGGGGAGCTGTTTTTT. Amino acids: CASSALTSANTGELFF.

This clonotype occurred many times. The gene calls are TRBV20-1 and TRBJ2-5; 15 positions agree with TRBD2. The CDR3 is 18 amino acids. The trim removed 5 bases at V and 4 bases at J, leaving 14 bases unmatched. Germline V gene lookup returns CDR1 DFQATT and CDR2 SNEGSKA (reference sequence). DNA of the CDR3: TGCAGTGCTTCGGGACTAGCGGGAGGTCCCCAAATCACAGAGACCCAGTACTTC. Its protein is CSASGLAGGPQITETQYF.

This clonotype was counted many times. V usage is TRBV4-2 and J usage is TRBJ2-7; 14 nucleotides align to TRBD2. J lost 3 bases, V lost 1 base, and 11 bases had no gene match. Germline-derived CDR1 and CDR2 are LGHNA and YNFKEQ. CDR3 size: 19 residues. The CDR3 bases are TGTGCCAGCAGCCAAGGACTAATGGGACTAGCGGGAGAAAACTACGAGCAGTACTTC. Its translation: CASSQGLMGLAGENYEQYF.

This clonotype has more than one count but fewer than ten. The chain combines TRBV6-5 with TRBJ2-1; tentative D call: TRBD2 (5 bases). With 0 bases removed from V and 9 bases from J, the gap between germline ends came to 9 bases. The germline V gene has CDR1 MNHEY and CDR2 SVGAGI. The CDR3 covers 13 residues. CDR3 sequence (DNA): TGTGCCAGCAGTTACTCGATTCGGGGTGAGCAGTTCTTC. Translated, it gives CASSYSIRGEQFF.

Points on this clonotype: Being one base from a much bigger clone, this may be a read error. V is TRBV25-1 and J is TRBJ1-6; D is perhaps TRBD1 (6 bases). The V and J ends lost 8 bases and 7 bases respectively, with 21 bases between them. Germline V gene data show CDR1 as MGHDK and CDR2 as SYGVNS. The CDR3 spans 16 residues. CDR3 in amino acids: CASGERGGRGNSPLHF. CDR3 bases: TGTGCCAGCGGGGAGAGAGGGGGTCGCGGGAATTCACCCCTCCACTTT.

This clonotype was seen repeatedly, ten times or more. The rearrangement links TRBV7-9 to TRBJ1-2; a possible D gene is TRBD1 (5 bases). V lost 3 bases and J 3 bases, leaving 8 bases between the germline ends. The CDR3 length is 13 residues. The V gene's germline CDR1 is SEHNR and CDR2 FQNEAQ (reference sequence). CDR3 sequence reads: CASSFRGHYGYTF. CDR3 bases: TGTGCCAGCAGCTTTAGGGGTCACTATGGCTACACCTTC.

The rearrangement uses TRBV20-1 and TRBJ2-7, with no clear D. CDR1 DFQATT and CDR2 SNEGSKA come from the germline V gene (reference sequence). V dropped 1 base and J dropped 4 bases, with 11 bases sitting between them. The CDR3 extends over 13 amino acids. CDR3 DNA: TGCAGTGCTAGAGGCCTGCACGGATACGAGCAGTACTTC. This sequence encodes CSARGLHGYEQYF.

The chain links TRBV6-1 to TRBJ2-7; 9 bases fit TRBD1. The germline CDR1 and CDR2 sequences are MNHNS and SASEGT. V lost 4 bases and J lost 3; bases outside the gene matches: 4. The CDR3 covers 14 residues. CDR3 sequence: CASSVMDRGYEQYF. CDR3 in DNA: TGTGCCAGCAGTGTTATGGACAGGGGCTACGAGCAGTACTTC.

The sample holds many counts of this clonotype. The V gene is TRBV5-6, the J gene TRBJ2-7, with TRBD1 as a possible D gene (5 bases). The CDR3 has 12 amino acids. Per the germline V gene, CDR1 is SGHDT and CDR2 is YYEEEE. V was clipped by 0 bases and J by 5 bases, with 6 bases between them. For the CDR3, the DNA is TGTGCCAGCAGCTTGGTAGGGGACGAGCAGTACTTC. This encodes CASSLVGDEQYF.

This clonotype turned up a few times. V and J are TRBV5-1 and TRBJ2-1; 13 nucleotides line up with TRBD2. Germline values: CDR1 SGHRS, CDR2 YFSETQ. CDR3 size: 21 residues. V gave up 7 bases and J gave up 6 bases; unmatched junction bases: 25. DNA for the CDR3: TGCGCCAGCGCCTTCTTGGGCATGGGCCGGTCCGGGACTAGCGGGATCAATGAGCAGTTCTTC. Encoded protein: CASAFLGMGRSGTSGINEQFF.

This clonotype showed up many times. This rearrangement joins TRBV27 to TRBJ2-7, with D tentatively TRBD1 or TRBD2 (6 bases each). Germline V CDR1 and CDR2: MNHEY, SMNVEV (reference sequence). The CDR3 contains 15 residues. The V end lost 6 bases, the J end lost 2 bases, and 17 bases lay between the germline ends. In nucleotides, the CDR3 is TGTGCCAGCAGCCCCGGAGGGGGTCTCCCCTACGAGCAGTACTTC. This codes for CASSPGGGLPYEQYF.

This clonotype was counted ten times or more. The rearrangement uses TRBV29-1 and TRBJ1-2; no definite D call. The CDR3 runs to 10 residues. The germline V gene has CDR1 SQVTM and CDR2 ANQGSEA. Trimming pared 4 bases from V and 5 bases from J, leaving 5 bases between. The CDR3 region has the DNA TGCAGCGTTGGGGGATATGGCTACACCTTC. Translated: CSVGGYGYTF.

Only a few counts were recorded for this clonotype. The genes are TRBV30 and TRBJ1-3, with unresolved D. Germline assignment: CDR1 GTSNPN and CDR2 SVGIG (reference sequence). V dropped 3 bases and J dropped 0 bases, with 15 bases sitting between them. This CDR3 region has 16 residues. The CDR3 region is CAWSFQQRTSGNTIYF. CDR3 DNA: TGTGCCTGGAGCTTCCAACAGCGAACCTCTGGAAACACCATATATTTT.

The table lists this clonotype with many counts. The rearrangement links TRBV5-1 to TRBJ2-7, with D possibly matching TRBD2 (6 bases). Germline CDR1 reads SGHRS; CDR2 reads YFSETQ. The germline V and J ends were trimmed by 4 bases and 5 bases, with 16 bases remaining between them. The CDR3 loop spans 14 amino acids. The CDR3 nucleotides read TGCGCCAGCAGCGAGACGGGACTCGGCGACGAGCAGTACTTC. Its translation: CASSETGLGDEQYF.